The clone carrying this T cell receptor (beta chain) appeared many times. The antigen is not known. This entry is derived from a study of T cells after yellow fever vaccination. Whole-study results and caveats: After the booster, around 95% of CD4 and around nine tenths of CD8 primary-response clones were re-detected.

TCRdb itself ran the 5' RACE reads through MiXCR, one entry per CDR3 protein. Among about 360,000 distinct CDR3 sequences listed, around 6.4% were seen once. The germline gives CDR1 DFQATT, CDR2 SNEGSKA (reference sequence). The length of the CDR3 is 12 residues. Trimming shortened V by 6 bases and J by 1 base, and 8 bases separated the two germline ends. This chain connects TRBV20-1 to TRBJ2-3; D is uncertain. Material: PBMCs, obtained 5 days after the yellow fever booster vaccination. The clonotype was recovered from a man aged 30-40 years who received the YFV17D yellow fever vaccine. CDR3 loop: CSARIRTDTQYF. The CDR3 DNA sequence: TGCAGTGCCCGCATACGCACAGATACGCAGTATTTT.